This TCR beta chain was identified in a study of beta chain features in type 1 diabetes. Study as a whole: Summed over all samples, the examined sorted cells came to fewer than 120 million.

With 4 bases clipped from V and 5 bases from J, the junction kept 5 bases outside the gene matches. This CDR3 comprises 14 residues. Per germline, CDR1 MDHEN and CDR2 SYDVKM. This clone has only a few counts. The investigators reverse transcribed all of the isolated RNA, so they sequenced expressed TCRB transcripts. Clones were sequenced by immunoSEQ multiplex PCR, and TCRdb holds only the in-frame ones, with some missing. The profile shows 110,000 to 150,000 clones, 6.9% of them singletons. The chain links TRBV28 to TRBJ2-3, with 8 bases fitting TRBD2. Material for sequencing was central memory CD4+ T cells from blood. This clonotype was obtained from a woman aged 30 to 39 in good health. CDR3 amino acids: CASSSAGDGDTQYF. The CDR3 nucleotides are TGTGCCAGCAGTTCAGCGGGAGACGGAGATACGCAGTATTTT. The whole variable domain, filled in from reference TRBV28 and TRBJ2-3, reads DVKVTQSSRYLVKRTGEKVFLECVQDMDHENMFWYRQDPGLGLRLIYFSYDVKMKEKGDIPEGYSVSREKKERFSLILESASTNQTSMYLCASSSAGDGDTQYFGPGTRLTVL.